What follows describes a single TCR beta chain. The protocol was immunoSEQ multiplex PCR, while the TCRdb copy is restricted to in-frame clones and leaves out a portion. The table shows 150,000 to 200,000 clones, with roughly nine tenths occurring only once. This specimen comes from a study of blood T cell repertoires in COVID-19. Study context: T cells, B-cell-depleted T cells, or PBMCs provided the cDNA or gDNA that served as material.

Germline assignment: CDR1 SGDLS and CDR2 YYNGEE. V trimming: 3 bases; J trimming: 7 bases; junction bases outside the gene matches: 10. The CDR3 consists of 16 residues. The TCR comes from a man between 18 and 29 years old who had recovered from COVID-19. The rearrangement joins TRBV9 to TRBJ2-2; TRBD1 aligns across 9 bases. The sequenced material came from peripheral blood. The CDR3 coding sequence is TGTGCCAGCAGCGACACTCCGGGACAGGGTAACGGGGAGCTGTTTTTT. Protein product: CASSDTPGQGNGELFF.